A selection of T cell receptor beta chains follows, all from one sample in a study of cytomegalovirus exposure and HLA in healthy donors. TCRdb keeps only in-frame clones here, not all; method: immunoSEQ multiplex PCR. The sample includes about 160,000 clones, 70% to 90% seen only once; the top ten take roughly 5.7%. Sequencing was done on a sample of PBMCs. All receptors come from a woman aged 25 to 39 in good health and CMV-seronegative. Both conserved end residues are part of each CDR3. A D gene is named only where the DNA matches it firmly. Clone size, where shown, is once, few, many, or a class for clones that have expanded.

D | J | size | V | DNA | CDR3
TRBD2 | TRBJ2-1 | - | TRBV4-3 | TGCGCCAGCAGTCGAGGACTAGCGAGTAATGAGCAGTTCTTC | CASSRGLASNEQFF
- | TRBJ1-4 | - | TRBV15 | TGTGCCACCAGCAGGGCGATGACGGCTCAAAAACTGTTTTTT | CATSRAMTAQKLFF
TRBD1 | TRBJ1-5 | - | TRBV5-1 | TGCGCCAGCAGCTTGGCCGGAGGGGGCGGACAGCCCCAGCATTTT | CASSLAGGGGQPQHF
TRBD2 | TRBJ2-1 | few | TRBV5-1 | TGCGCCAGCAGCTTGGAACCGGGACTAAGCTCCTACAATGAGCAGTTCTTC | CASSLEPGLSSYNEQFF
- | TRBJ2-7 | - | TRBV2 | TGTGCCAGCACCGAGGGCCCCTACGAGCAGTACTTC | CASTEGPYEQYF
- | TRBJ1-6 | - | TRBV7-2 | TGTGCCAGCAGCTTAGGTCTCGGCAGAAATTCACCCCTCCACTTT | CASSLGLGRNSPLHF
TRBD1 | TRBJ1-1 | - | TRBV5-1 | TGCGCCAGCAGCTTGCAGGGGGCAGCTACTGAAGCTTTCTTT | CASSLQGAATEAFF
- | TRBJ1-2 | few | TRBV4-2 | TGTGCCAGCAGCCAAGTGGGGACCACTAACTATGGCTACACCTTC | CASSQVGTTNYGYTF
- | TRBJ2-1 | - | TRBV19 | TGTGCCAGTAGTATAGGTAACAGCAACAATGAGCAGTTCTTC | CASSIGNSNNEQFF
- | TRBJ2-7 | - | TRBV7-2 | TGTGCCAGCAGACAAGTAGGGGGTGGCTCCTACGAGCAGTACTTC | CASRQVGGGSYEQYF
- | TRBJ2-7 | - | TRBV7-9 | TGTGCCAGCAGAACCAACAGGGAATTCGAGCAGTACTTC | CASRTNREFEQYF
- | TRBJ2-7 | - | TRBV20-1 | TGCAGTGCTAGAGGGGCTTACGAGCAGTACTTC | CSARGAYEQYF
TRBD2 | TRBJ2-7 | few | TRBV27 | TGTGCCAGCAGTTCAGGACTAGCGGGCACCTACGAGCAGTACTTC | CASSSGLAGTYEQYF
- | TRBJ1-6 | few | TRBV18 | TGTGCCAGCTCACCCGTGAAGACGGGTTGGTCCTATAATTCACCCCTCCACTTT | CASSPVKTGWSYNSPLHF
TRBD1 | TRBJ2-3 | - | TRBV5-6 | TGTGCCAGCAGCTCCACGACAGGGCCCGATACGCAGTATTTT | CASSSTTGPDTQYF
TRBD1 | TRBJ1-1 | - | TRBV7-2 | TGTGCCAGCAGCGATACAGGGGGGTCCACTGAAGCTTTCTTT | CASSDTGGSTEAFF
- | TRBJ2-6 | - | TRBV6-5 | TGTGCCAGCAGTTCGCGGACTGGAGGGGCCAACGTCCTGACTTTC | CASSSRTGGANVLTF
TRBD1 | TRBJ2-7 | - | TRBV7-9 | TGTGCCAGCAGCTCCAGACAGGGGGCGATCGCTACCTACGAGCAGTACTTC | CASSSRQGAIATYEQYF
- | TRBJ1-2 | few | TRBV28 | TGTGCCAGCACCTCTCTCGGACAGTATGGCTACACCTTC | CASTSLGQYGYTF
TRBD2 | TRBJ2-3 | once | TRBV19 | TGTGCCAGTAGTATGCCAGCGGGGGGGCTAGGAGATACGCAGTATTTT | CASSMPAGGLGDTQYF
- | TRBJ1-2 | - | TRBV18 | TGTGCCAGCTCACCGGGTCAGGGGAATCGGGATGGCTACACCTTC | CASSPGQGNRDGYTF
- | TRBJ2-7 | - | TRBV6-1 | TGTGCCACCAAGAAGACCCCCCAGCAGTACTTC | CATKKTPQQYF
- | TRBJ1-1 | - | TRBV4-1 | TGCGCCAGCAGCCAGTTACAGGGCACTGAAGCTTTCTTT | CASSQLQGTEAFF
TRBD2 | TRBJ2-6 | - | TRBV6-5 | TGTGCCAGCAGTTACCGGGGGGCTGGGGCCAACGTCCTGACTTTC | CASSYRGAGANVLTF
TRBD1 | TRBJ1-4 | - | TRBV15 | TGTGCCACCAGCAGAAAACAGGGGGGAGAAGAAAAACTGTTTTTT | CATSRKQGGEEKLFF
- | TRBJ1-2 | - | TRBV14 | TGTGCCAGCAGCCAAGGCCTAAACAGGGCTCGAGGCTACACCTTC | CASSQGLNRARGYTF
- | TRBJ2-2 | - | TRBV4-3 | TGCGCCAGCAGCCAAGTTCCGGCGGGGAGCACCGGGGAGCTGTTTTTT | CASSQVPAGSTGELFF
- | TRBJ1-5 | - | TRBV7-9 | TGTGCCAGCAGCGGAGCTTCAGGGGGCAATCAGCCCCAGCATTTT | CASSGASGGNQPQHF
- | TRBJ2-2 | - | TRBV18 | TGTGCCAGCTCACCACTGGTGGGCATGGGGCTGGCCACCGGGGAGCTGTTTTTT | CASSPLVGMGLATGELFF